What follows are 9 T cell receptor beta chains derived from one specimen sequenced in a study of graft-versus-host responses after intestinal transplantation. Libraries were prepared by immunoSEQ multiplex PCR; TCRdb keeps only in-frame clonotypes and omits some of them. In the table there are under 40,000 clones, over 85% of which are singletons. Specimen: PBMCs, collected 16 days after intestinal transplant. The receptors were gathered from a human patient who received an intestinal transplant, so some T cells may come from the graft donor.

The V and J genes are TRBV18 and TRBJ2-5, with D uncertain. Germline V lookup: CDR1 KGHSH, CDR2 LQKENI. Between the trimmed V and J ends, which lost 1 base and 3 bases, there was a span of 6 bases. The CDR3 length is 13 residues. The CDR3 here is CASSPLEEETQYF. DNA of the CDR3: TGTGCCAGCTCACCACTTGAGGAAGAGACCCAGTACTTC.

J is TRBJ2-3 and V is TRBV4-2; unclear D gene. CDR1 is LGHNA and CDR2 is YNFKEQ in the germline V gene. The CDR3 is made up of 17 amino acids. V was trimmed by 0 bases and J by 1 base, leaving 14 bases between them. Here the CDR3 reads CASSQDMIAVGTDTQYF. In nucleotides, the CDR3 is TGTGCCAGCAGCCAAGATATGATTGCGGTAGGCACAGATACGCAGTATTTT.

V gene TRBV7-9 combines with J gene TRBJ2-3; D not resolved. From germline, CDR1 is SEHNR and CDR2 FQNEAQ (reference sequence). This CDR3 is built from 12 residues. V was trimmed by 4 bases and J by 5 bases, leaving 7 bases between them. The CDR3 DNA is TGTGCCAGCAGCTGGTCTGGAGATACGCAGTATTTT. Encoded protein: CASSWSGDTQYF. The whole variable domain, filled in from reference TRBV7-9 and TRBJ2-3, reads DTGVSQNPRHKITKRGQNVTFRCDPISEHNRLYWYRQTLGQGPEFLTYFQNEAQLEKSRLLSDRFSAERPKGSFSTLEIQRTEQGDSAMYLCASSWSGDTQYFGPGTRLTVL.

The chain recombines TRBV7-2 with TRBJ2-4; 13 nucleotides agree with TRBD2. The CDR3 spans 16 residues. V was clipped by 3 bases and J by 5 bases; unmatched bases: 4. Germline V CDR1 and CDR2: SGHTA, FQGNSA. CDR3 nucleotides: TGTGCCAGCAGCTTGACTAGCGGGAGGCCAGAAAACATTCAGTACTTC. This gives the protein CASSLTSGRPENIQYF.

V and J are TRBV28 and TRBJ2-3, with TRBD1 matching over 8 bases. This CDR3 contains 14 residues. The germline V gene encodes CDR1 MDHEN and CDR2 SYDVKM. The J segment lost 1 base and the V segment lost 3 bases, leaving 0 bases of the junction unmatched. Here the CDR3 DNA reads TGTGCCAGCAGTTTGACAGGGGGCACAGATACGCAGTATTTT. It specifies CASSLTGGTDTQYF.

This rearrangement joins TRBV15 to TRBJ2-3; TRBD1 agrees at 11 bases. V lost 3 bases, J lost 3 bases, and 8 bases stayed unmatched. The CDR3 contains 17 residues. Looked up from germline, CDR1 is LNHNV and CDR2 is YYDKDF (reference sequence). The CDR3 DNA is TGTGCCACCAGCAGCCCTGGGAGGGACAGGGGGACAGATACGCAGTATTTT. This encodes CATSSPGRDRGTDTQYF.

The chain links TRBV13 to TRBJ2-3; 9 nucleotides agree with TRBD2. This CDR3 contains 17 residues. Looked up from germline, CDR1 is PRHDT and CDR2 is FYEKMQ (reference sequence). V shed 5 bases and J 5 bases; nucleotides not matched to a gene: 14. The CDR3 reads CASSPGLASPRGDTQYF. As DNA, the CDR3 is TGTGCCAGCAGCCCCGGACTAGCGAGCCCGAGAGGAGATACGCAGTATTTT.

The V gene is TRBV5-1, the J gene TRBJ1-4; TRBD1 might be the D (6 bases). V gave up 5 bases and J gave up 3 bases, with 20 bases separating them. CDR1 and CDR2 from the germline V gene are SGHRS and YFSETQ. The CDR3 is made up of 17 amino acids. CDR3 amino acids: CASSLWRGAAANEKLFF. The CDR3 nucleotides are TGCGCCAGCAGTCTCTGGCGGGGGGCCGCCGCTAATGAAAAACTGTTTTTT. The variable domain in full, completed from reference TRBV5-1 and TRBJ1-4, reads KAGVTQTPRYLIKTRGQQVTLSCSPISGHRSVSWYQQTPGQGLQFLFEYFSETQRNKGNFPGRFSGRQFSNSRSEMNVSTLELGDSALYLCASSLWRGAAANEKLFFGSGTQLSVL.

The V call is TRBV11-2, the J call TRBJ1-2; D is undetermined. This CDR3 comprises 14 residues. The germline V and J ends were trimmed by 3 bases and 5 bases, with 13 bases remaining between them. Per germline, CDR1 SGHAT and CDR2 FQNNGV. The CDR3 region is CASSLGFSTYGYTF. CDR3 in DNA: TGTGCCAGCAGCTTGGGATTCTCGACTTATGGCTACACCTTC.